These 10 T cell receptor beta chains came from one sample sequenced in a study of blood T cell repertoires in COVID-19. TCRdb's copy holds only in-frame clones and misses some; the assay was immunoSEQ multiplex PCR. The table includes some 220,000 clones, 87% detected once. The sequenced sample was peripheral blood. The origin of the receptors is a woman under 30 who had recovered from COVID-19.

This chain links TRBV7-2 with TRBJ1-1, with TRBD1 identical over 7 bases. Germline V gene lookup returns CDR1 SGHTA and CDR2 FQGNSA. This CDR3 has 18 residues. Trimming took 4 bases from V and 8 from J; bases not matched to a gene: 22. CDR3 sequence (DNA): TGTGCCAGCAGCTCATTCGTTATCTCCGGTCCAAACAGGGGCGAAGCTTTCTTT. Translation: CASSSFVISGPNRGEAFF.

The chain is built from TRBV7-9 and TRBJ2-1, with 10 nucleotides matching TRBD2. V was clipped by 2 bases and J by 4 bases; unmatched bases: 5. Germline V gene sequence: CDR1 SEHNR, CDR2 FQNEAQ (reference sequence). The CDR3 covers 16 residues. The DNA of the CDR3 is TGTGCCAGCAGCTTATCCGAGACTAGCGGGTACAATGAGCAGTTCTTC. Amino acid sequence: CASSLSETSGYNEQFF.

This clone was detected only a few times. The V and J genes are TRBV2 and TRBJ1-5; 10 bases are shared with TRBD1. The CDR3 is made up of 14 amino acids. Germline values: CDR1 SNHLY, CDR2 FYNNEI. V dropped 4 bases and J dropped 5; count of bases not matched to a gene: 2. CDR3 in amino acids: CASSGTGGYQPQHF. CDR3 nucleotide sequence: TGTGCCAGCAGTGGGACAGGGGGATATCAGCCCCAGCATTTT.

The chain employs TRBV4-3 and TRBJ2-1; 9 nucleotides line up with TRBD2. The CDR3 sequence is 17 residues long. Germline V lookup: CDR1 LGHNA, CDR2 YSLEER. V lost 4 bases, J lost 9 bases, and 16 bases stayed unmatched. The CDR3, as DNA: TGCGCCAGCAGCCCTCTCGCTGCCTCTAGCGGGGCGAGTGAGCAGTTCTTC. This encodes CASSPLAASSGASEQFF.

The genes are TRBV27 and TRBJ2-3; 7 nucleotides agree with TRBD1. The CDR3 covers 15 residues. J lost 4 bases, V lost 5 bases, and 9 bases had no gene match. The V gene's germline CDR1 is MNHEY and CDR2 SMNVEV (reference sequence). The DNA of the CDR3 is TGTGCCAGCAGTCCCGTAGGGGGCCCCCCAGATACGCAGTATTTT. Translating gives CASSPVGGPPDTQYF.

The chain couples TRBV19 to TRBJ2-7; D might be TRBD2 (6 bases). This CDR3 contains 13 residues. Trimming cost V 11 bases and J 3 bases, with 17 bases left between them. Germline V gene data show CDR1 as LNHDA and CDR2 as SQIVND (reference sequence). The CDR3 region has the DNA TGTGCCCGGAGGGGCGGGACCGACTACGAGCAGTACTTC. It is translated as CARRGGTDYEQYF.

The chain couples TRBV20-1 to TRBJ1-4; D is undetermined. V lost 3 bases to trimming and J lost 0 bases, with 8 bases between them. This CDR3 contains 14 residues. The germline gives CDR1 DFQATT, CDR2 SNEGSKA (reference sequence). The CDR3 DNA follows: TGCAGTGCTAGTGGGCACCCAACTAATGAAAAACTGTTTTTT. This translates into CSASGHPTNEKLFF.

The CDR3 sequence is CASSQVKGAQAFF. The CDR3 DNA reads as TGTGCCAGCAGCCAAGTCAAGGGGGCGCAAGCTTTCTTT. The V call is TRBV3-1 (or the pseudogene TRBV3-2), the J call TRBJ1-1; TRBD1 agrees at 7 bases. Germline loops: CDR1 LGHDT, CDR2 YNNKEL (reference sequence). Trimming took 1 base from V and 9 from J; bases not matched to a gene: 5. CDR3 size: 13 residues.

This chain links TRBV27 with TRBJ2-7, with D possibly matching TRBD2 (6 bases). CDR1 is MNHEY, CDR2 SMNVEV, per germline (reference sequence). Trimming cost V 0 bases and J 5 bases, with 14 bases left between them. This CDR3 region has 15 residues. CDR3 protein: CASSLSRVGGNEQYF. The CDR3 DNA sequence: TGTGCCAGCAGTTTATCGAGGGTCGGGGGAAACGAGCAGTACTTC.

The chain couples TRBV9 to TRBJ2-7, with D perhaps matching TRBD2 (5 bases). The CDR3 is made up of 12 amino acids. Germline values: CDR1 SGDLS, CDR2 YYNGEE. V was cut by 0 bases and J by 6 bases, with 7 bases left in between. The CDR3 region has the DNA TGTGCCAGCAGCGTAGGAGGGCTCGAGCAGTACTTC. It encodes CASSVGGLEQYF.